Presented here are 20 T cell receptor beta chains from one specimen sequenced in a study of chemoradiotherapy in HPV16-positive cancers. Generated by immunoSEQ multiplex PCR, the TCRdb table keeps only in-frame clones and is missing some. The sample lists around 13,000 clones, roughly 77% occurring once. The sample was collected from a patient who underwent chemoradiotherapy. These receptors were taken from a human donor with HPV-associated anogenital cancer.

The chain combines TRBV18 with TRBJ2-3, with D unresolved. The V end lost 6 bases, the J end lost 4 bases, and 17 bases lay between the germline ends. This CDR3 contains 15 residues. Germline V gives CDR1 KGHSH, CDR2 LQKENI. CDR3 residues: CASSSRGVWADTQYF. The CDR3 nucleotides read TGTGCCAGCTCCTCACGAGGCGTTTGGGCAGATACGCAGTATTTT.

CDR3 protein: CAISETPRGTSTDTQYF. CDR3 DNA: TGTGCCATCAGTGAGACCCCACGGGGAACTAGCACAGATACGCAGTATTTT. This chain connects TRBV10-3 to TRBJ2-3; weak D call: TRBD2 (5 bases). The V and J ends lost 2 bases and 0 bases respectively, with 15 bases between them. The CDR3 is 17 amino acids. Germline V gives CDR1 ENHRY, CDR2 SYGVKD.

The V call is TRBV2, the J call TRBJ1-2; D might be TRBD1 (5 bases). The germline CDR1 and CDR2 sequences are SNHLY and FYNNEI. V was shortened by 8 bases and J by 6 bases, with 25 bases between the two germline ends. The CDR3 runs 16 residues. The chain's CDR3 is CASRGTDETAADGYTF. The CDR3 nucleotides read TGTGCCAGCCGGGGGACCGATGAGACAGCAGCCGATGGCTACACCTTC.

The rearrangement joins TRBV19 to TRBJ1-2, with D maybe TRBD1 (5 bases). Trimming stripped 1 base from V and 6 bases from J, with 12 bases between. CDR3 size: 14 residues. Germline assignment: CDR1 LNHDA and CDR2 SQIVND (reference sequence). CDR3 loop: CASSIAEGTDGYTF. Here the CDR3 DNA reads TGTGCCAGTAGTATAGCCGAAGGGACGGATGGCTACACCTTC.

The chain employs TRBV7-6 and TRBJ1-1; 10 bases map to TRBD1. Germline V gives CDR1 SGHVS, CDR2 FNYEAQ. The CDR3 totals 13 residues. V gave up 5 bases and J gave up 5 bases; unmatched junction bases: 2. In DNA form, the CDR3 reads TGTGCCAGCAGCGTGGGACAGGGGACTGAAGCTTTCTTT. Translation gives CASSVGQGTEAFF.

The rearrangement uses TRBV30 and TRBJ2-3; D call uncertain. CDR3 size: 16 residues. Trimming shortened V by 1 base and J by 0 bases, and 14 bases separated the two germline ends. From germline, CDR1 is GTSNPN and CDR2 SVGIG (reference sequence). The CDR3 sequence is CAWSGPGGTSTDTQYF. The CDR3, as DNA: TGTGCCTGGAGTGGGCCGGGCGGAACTAGCACAGATACGCAGTATTTT.

The chain joins TRBV29-1 to TRBJ2-3, with D maybe TRBD2 (6 bases). Looked up from germline, CDR1 is SQVTM and CDR2 is ANQGSEA. V lost 4 bases and J lost 1, with 12 bases in between. The CDR3 runs 14 residues. The CDR3 loop is CSVGRGPGTDTQYF. The CDR3 DNA sequence: TGCAGCGTTGGGCGGGGTCCCGGCACAGATACGCAGTATTTT.

This chain connects TRBV19 to TRBJ1-2; tentatively, D is TRBD1 (6 bases). Deletions cut 5 bases from V and 3 bases from J, with 16 bases between. This CDR3 spans 15 amino acids. The germline V gene has CDR1 LNHDA and CDR2 SQIVND (reference sequence). The CDR3 nucleotides are TGTGCCAGTAGTCCCCGGGGGCCAGGGGACTATGGCTACACCTTC. As protein: CASSPRGPGDYGYTF.

This clone was detected a few times. J is TRBJ2-3 and V is TRBV6-4; TRBD2 matches at 8 bases. Germline V CDR1 and CDR2: MRHNA, SNTAGT. The CDR3 is made up of 15 amino acids. Trimming cost V 8 bases and J 4 bases; bases outside gene matches: 11. This chain's CDR3 is CASSTRGGAADTQYF. CDR3 nucleotide sequence: TGTGCCAGCTCCACTCGGGGGGGGGCTGCAGATACGCAGTATTTT.

This clone was seen just once. The chain's CDR3 is CASSQGGRFNEKLFF. The CDR3 DNA follows: TGCGCCAGCAGCCAAGGGGGCAGGTTTAATGAAAAACTGTTTTTT. The gene calls are TRBV4-3 and TRBJ1-4; D may be TRBD1 (5 bases). The CDR3 runs to 15 residues. Looked up from germline, CDR1 is LGHNA and CDR2 is YSLEER. V lost 1 base and J 4 bases, leaving 10 bases between the germline ends.

This clone turned up a few times. The rearrangement joins TRBV19 to TRBJ1-2; unclear D gene. Trimming took off 3 bases at V and 4 bases at J, with 9 bases between the two ends. This CDR3 region has 13 residues. CDR1 is LNHDA and CDR2 is SQIVND in the germline V gene (reference sequence). CDR3 in amino acids: CASSIPQIYGYTF. For the CDR3, the DNA is TGTGCCAGTAGTATCCCACAGATCTATGGCTACACCTTC.

J is TRBJ1-1 and V is TRBV11-2; TRBD1 might be the D (6 bases). The CDR3 covers 13 residues. Germline V gene data show CDR1 as SGHAT and CDR2 as FQNNGV. The germline V and J ends were trimmed by 0 bases and 12 bases, with 14 bases remaining between them. The CDR3 loop is CASSLDPLGATFF. The CDR3 nucleotides are TGTGCCAGCAGCTTAGATCCTTTGGGGGCGACTTTCTTT.

The chain joins TRBV15 to TRBJ1-5; the D gene is possibly TRBD1 (5 bases). The V gene's germline CDR1 is LNHNV and CDR2 YYDKDF (reference sequence). The CDR3 is made up of 16 amino acids. Between the trimmed V and J ends, which lost 1 base and 0 bases, there was a span of 10 bases. For the CDR3, the DNA is TGTGCCACCAGCAGAGGACAGTTGTATAGCAATCAGCCCCAGCATTTT. The encoded protein is CATSRGQLYSNQPQHF.

V gene TRBV18 combines with J gene TRBJ1-2, with D maybe TRBD1 (6 bases). This CDR3 spans 14 amino acids. The germline V gene encodes CDR1 KGHSH and CDR2 LQKENI. Trimming stripped 0 bases from V and 7 bases from J, with 12 bases between. The CDR3 region is CASSPPNGGPGYTF. The CDR3 DNA sequence: TGTGCCAGCTCACCACCCAATGGGGGGCCTGGCTACACCTTC.

This chain links TRBV7-2 with TRBJ1-3; unclear D gene. V was cut by 5 bases and J by 1 base, with 12 bases left in between. This CDR3 has 15 amino acids. Germline V gene data show CDR1 as SGHTA and CDR2 as FQGNSA. The CDR3 sequence is CASSLLGVSGNTIYF. Here the CDR3 DNA reads TGTGCCAGCAGCCTTCTTGGTGTATCTGGAAACACCATATATTTT.

V gene TRBV6-1 combines with J gene TRBJ1-6; D ambiguous. Germline lookup yields CDR1 MNHNS and CDR2 SASEGT. This CDR3 has 17 residues. Deletions cut 2 bases from V and 0 bases from J, with 11 bases between. The CDR3: CASSEWRRSSYNSPLHF. The CDR3 nucleotides are TGTGCCAGCAGTGAATGGAGACGGAGCTCCTATAATTCACCCCTCCACTTT.

The chain carries TRBV30 and TRBJ2-2; possibly TRBD1 for D (5 bases). Germline V gene data show CDR1 as GTSNPN and CDR2 as SVGIG (reference sequence). V dropped 1 base and J dropped 7 bases, with 13 bases sitting between them. The CDR3 runs 14 residues. CDR3 nucleotide sequence: TGTGCCTGGAGTGCTGGCAGGGCTGTCGGGGAGCTGTTTTTT. It specifies CAWSAGRAVGELFF.

The V gene is TRBV5-4, the J gene TRBJ1-2; D gene uncertain. Germline-derived CDR1 and CDR2 are SGHNT and YYREEE (reference sequence). The V end lost 2 bases, the J end lost 3 bases, and 8 bases lay between the germline ends. The CDR3 runs to 13 residues. The CDR3, as DNA: TGTGCCAGCAGCTTCCGGGCAGACTATGGCTACACCTTC. Protein product: CASSFRADYGYTF.

The chain links TRBV18 to TRBJ1-5; no clear D gene. CDR3 size: 14 residues. V was pared by 6 bases and J by 5 bases, with 14 bases between. CDR1 and CDR2 (germline): KGHSH, LQKENI. The CDR3 nucleotides read TGTGCCAGCTCTCGATTAGGGAAGGATCAGCCCCAGCATTTT. This translates into CASSRLGKDQPQHF.

This clone was recorded once. The chain combines TRBV9 with TRBJ2-2, with D perhaps matching TRBD1 (5 bases). The V end was cut by 4 bases, the J end by 3 bases, with 16 bases between. This CDR3 is 16 amino acids long. From germline, CDR1 is SGDLS and CDR2 YYNGEE. This CDR3 is CASSSDRASDTGELFF. The CDR3 DNA follows: TGTGCCAGCAGCTCAGACAGAGCTTCGGACACCGGGGAGCTGTTTTTT.